These 13 T cell receptor beta chains came from one sample sequenced in a study of cytotoxic CD8 clonotypes in ibrutinib-treated CLL. Method: immunoSEQ multiplex PCR; TCRdb's copy keeps in-frame clones and lacks some. In the table there are about 140,000 clones, 91% of which are singletons. Sequenced material: PBMCs, taken after 12 months of ibrutinib treatment. These receptors all come from a human donor with chronic lymphocytic leukemia.

This chain joins TRBV25-1 and TRBJ2-3; 7 nucleotides match TRBD2. The germline gives CDR1 MGHDK, CDR2 SYGVNS. The CDR3 covers 13 residues. V lost 4 bases, J lost 3 bases, and 1 base stayed unmatched. CDR3 bases: TGTGCCAGCAGTGCTAGCGGAACAGATACGCAGTATTTT. Translated, it gives CASSASGTDTQYF.

The chain links TRBV2 to TRBJ2-7, with D possibly being TRBD2 (7 bases). Germline-derived CDR1 and CDR2 are SNHLY and FYNNEI. The CDR3 loop spans 14 amino acids. The ends were cut back, 7 bases at V and 2 bases at J, with 15 bases in the middle. The CDR3: CASTEGGRPYEQYF. The CDR3 DNA sequence: TGTGCCAGCACCGAGGGGGGGAGACCCTACGAGCAGTACTTC. Full variable domain (rest looked up from reference TRBV2 and TRBJ2-7): EPEVTQTPSHQVTQMGQEVILRCVPISNHLYFYWYRQILGQKVEFLVSFYNNEISEKSEIFDDQFSVERPDGSNFTLKIRSTKLEDSAMYFCASTEGGRPYEQYFGPGTRLTVT.

This clone is a singleton in its sample. This chain links TRBV27 with TRBJ2-7, with 7 bases lining up with TRBD2. Germline lookup yields CDR1 MNHEY and CDR2 SMNVEV (reference sequence). The CDR3 consists of 14 residues. V dropped 2 bases and J dropped 0; count of bases not matched to a gene: 1. As DNA, the CDR3 is TGTGCCAGCAGTTTACGGGGGGACTCCTACGAGCAGTACTTC. Protein: CASSLRGDSYEQYF.

The V and J genes are TRBV14 and TRBJ2-7; unclear D gene. V shed 5 bases and J shed 1 base, with 6 bases lying between them. Germline assignment: CDR1 SGHDN and CDR2 FVKESK. The CDR3 sequence is 12 residues long. This CDR3 is CASSGESYEQYF. CDR3 nucleotide sequence: TGTGCCAGCAGCGGAGAGTCCTACGAGCAGTACTTC.

The chain couples TRBV27 to TRBJ2-7; D possibly corresponds to TRBD2 (5 bases). CDR3 size: 13 residues. CDR1 and CDR2 from the germline V gene are MNHEY and SMNVEV (reference sequence). The V gene lost 5 bases and the J gene lost 2 bases, with 10 bases spanning the gap. CDR3 DNA: TGTGCCAGCAGTCGGTCGGGGACCTACGAGCAGTACTTC. Amino acids: CASSRSGTYEQYF.

This clone has only one observation. V and J are TRBV27 and TRBJ2-3, with D maybe TRBD2 (5 bases). The CDR3 spans 13 residues. CDR1 MNHEY and CDR2 SMNVEV come from the germline V gene (reference sequence). V was trimmed by 7 bases and J by 4 bases, leaving 12 bases between them. CDR3 bases: TGTGCCAGCACGGACTTAGGCCCAGATACGCAGTATTTT. Protein product: CASTDLGPDTQYF.

The genes are TRBV30 and TRBJ2-7; 7 bases align to TRBD1. V lost 4 bases, J lost 2 bases, and 5 bases stayed unmatched. Germline assignment: CDR1 GTSNPN and CDR2 SVGIG (reference sequence). The CDR3 is 13 residues long. Written as DNA, the CDR3 is TGTGCCTGGACGACAGGGCGGACCTACGAGCAGTACTTC. It encodes CAWTTGRTYEQYF. Combining the CDR3 with reference TRBV30 and TRBJ2-7 gives the whole variable domain SQTIHQWPATLVQPVGSPLSLECTVEGTSNPNLYWYRQAAGRGLQLLFYSVGIGQISSEVPQNLSASRPQDRQFILSSKKLLLSDSGFYLCAWTTGRTYEQYFGPGTRLTVT.

This clone was observed a handful of times. The gene calls are TRBV6-6 and TRBJ1-5, with unresolved D. The length of the CDR3 is 15 residues. Germline V lookup: CDR1 MNHNY, CDR2 SVGAGI (reference sequence). Trimming took 6 bases from V and 2 from J, leaving 14 bases between them. For the CDR3, the DNA is TGTGCCAGCAGCCCCTCTCTGGCGGGCAATCAGCCCCAGCATTTT. This gives the protein CASSPSLAGNQPQHF.

The genes are TRBV5-1 and TRBJ2-5; 9 positions agree with TRBD1. Germline assignment: CDR1 SGHRS and CDR2 YFSETQ. The ends lost 7 bases at V and 4 bases at J; junction bases unmatched: 11. CDR3 length equals 15 residues. CDR3 amino acids: CASLPRGQGPETQYF. The CDR3 nucleotides are TGCGCCAGCTTACCCCGGGGACAGGGTCCAGAGACCCAGTACTTC.

V usage is TRBV27 and J usage is TRBJ2-7; 8 bases agree with TRBD1. CDR1 is MNHEY and CDR2 is SMNVEV in the germline V gene (reference sequence). The CDR3 loop spans 13 amino acids. The junction had 8 bases not matched to a gene; V was cut back by 8 bases and J by 5 bases. Here the CDR3 reads CASRTGIGNEQYF. The CDR3 bases are TGTGCCAGCCGGACAGGGATCGGGAACGAGCAGTACTTC.

The chain combines TRBV27 with TRBJ1-5, with TRBD1 identical over 8 bases. CDR1 MNHEY and CDR2 SMNVEV come from the germline V gene (reference sequence). CDR3 length: 15 amino acids. Trimming cost V 9 bases and J 4 bases; bases outside gene matches: 11. This CDR3 is CASTPLGQANQPQHF. The CDR3 coding sequence is TGTGCCAGTACACCATTGGGACAGGCTAATCAGCCCCAGCATTTT.

The genes are TRBV19 and TRBJ2-5, with 11 bases identical to TRBD2. This CDR3 is built from 14 residues. V shed 6 bases, J shed 5 bases, and the junction held 5 bases outside the gene matches. The germline gives CDR1 LNHDA, CDR2 SQIVND (reference sequence). CDR3 nucleotide sequence: TGTGCCAGTAGAACTAGCGGGAGAGGGGAGACCCAGTACTTC. Translating it yields CASRTSGRGETQYF.

The chain couples TRBV7-3 to TRBJ2-3; no clear D gene. The germline V gene encodes CDR1 SGHTA and CDR2 FQGTGA. V lost 1 base and J lost 5, with 10 bases in between. This CDR3 has 14 residues. The CDR3 sequence: CASSLMGGEDTQYF. The CDR3 DNA reads as TGTGCCAGCAGCTTAATGGGTGGGGAAGATACGCAGTATTTT.